Shown below are 21 T cell receptor beta chains from a single sample sequenced in a study of PD-1 blockade in classical Hodgkin lymphoma. All patients experienced relapse after autologous stem cell transplantation, and brentuximab vedotin exposure was variable. The assay was immunoSEQ multiplex PCR, and TCRdb's table has in-frame clones only and misses some. The sample carries over 85,000 clones, about four fifths recorded once. This material consisted of peripheral blood mononuclear cells (PBMCs), taken before the second cycle of nivolumab. The receptor set was obtained from a human donor with classical Hodgkin lymphoma.

The rearrangement uses TRBV7-2 and TRBJ2-1; D is uncertain. The germline V and J ends were trimmed by 8 bases and 9 bases, with 14 bases remaining between them. CDR1 SGHTA and CDR2 FQGNSA come from the germline V gene. The CDR3 is made up of 12 amino acids. This CDR3 reads CASSAVLSEQFF. CDR3 DNA sequence: TGTGCCAGCTCGGCGGTCCTAAGTGAGCAGTTCTTC. Using reference TRBV7-2 and TRBJ2-1 for the parts outside the CDR3, the full variable domain is GAGVSQSPSNKVTEKGKDVELRCDPISGHTALYWYRQSLGQGLEFLIYFQGNSAPDKSGLPSDRFSAERTGGSVSTLTIQRTQQEDSAVYLCASSAVLSEQFFGPGTRLTVL.

This rearrangement joins TRBV19 to TRBJ2-1, with 7 bases identical to TRBD1. Germline CDR1 is LNHDA and CDR2 is SQIVND (reference sequence). There are 15 residues in the CDR3. V was clipped by 9 bases and J by 1 base; unmatched bases: 9. The CDR3 region is CASSRRTGSYNEQFF. The CDR3 region has the DNA TGTGCCAGCTCGCGGAGGACAGGATCCTACAATGAGCAGTTCTTC. Supplemented by reference TRBV19 and TRBJ2-1, the full variable domain reads DGGITQSPKYLFRKEGQNVTLSCEQNLNHDAMYWYRQDPGQGLRLIYYSQIVNDFQKGDIAEGYSVSREKKESFPLTVTSAQKNPTAFYLCASSRRTGSYNEQFFGPGTRLTVL.

The CDR3 reads CASSLRPTSEETQYF. The DNA of the CDR3 is TGTGCCAGCAGCCTACGTCCAACTAGTGAAGAGACCCAGTACTTC. This sequence joins TRBV11-1 and TRBJ2-5; possible D gene TRBD2, 5 bases. This CDR3 has 15 residues. Germline-derived CDR1 and CDR2 are SGHAT and FQDESV (reference sequence). Trimming took 5 bases from V and 3 from J, leaving 16 bases between them.

This clone was observed a few times. The V gene is TRBV4-2, the J gene TRBJ1-2, with D tentatively TRBD1 (6 bases). This CDR3 region has 15 residues. In germline, CDR1 is LGHNA, CDR2 YNFKEQ. V lost 0 bases and J lost 3, with 11 bases in between. The CDR3 loop reads CASSQESRGDYGYTF. DNA for the CDR3: TGTGCCAGCAGCCAAGAAAGCAGGGGAGACTATGGCTACACCTTC.

CDR3 coding DNA: TGTGCCAGCGTAGACCAGAGGGGCCGCGGTAGGAGCTACACCTTC. Amino acids: CASVDQRGRGRSYTF. This chain joins TRBV7-2 and TRBJ1-2; D is perhaps TRBD1 (5 bases). CDR1 SGHTA and CDR2 FQGNSA come from the germline V gene. V was pared by 8 bases and J by 9 bases, with 25 bases between. CDR3 length equals 15 residues.

A single count supports this clone. The chain combines TRBV7-9 with TRBJ2-2; possibly TRBD2 for D (5 bases). Germline V gene data show CDR1 as SEHNR and CDR2 as FQNEAQ (reference sequence). This CDR3 comprises 15 residues. V lost 5 bases to trimming and J lost 0 bases, with 10 bases between them. The CDR3 sequence: CASSAPGTNTGELFF. The DNA for the CDR3 is TGTGCCAGCAGCGCACCGGGAACGAACACCGGGGAGCTGTTTTTT.

The chain links TRBV2 to TRBJ1-1; 7 nucleotides match TRBD1. The V gene's germline CDR1 is SNHLY and CDR2 FYNNEI. After removal of 3 bases from V and 4 bases from J, the junction contained 5 bases not matched to a gene. This CDR3 has 14 residues. The CDR3 DNA reads TGTGCCAGCAGTGAGACAGGGTGGAGCACTGAAGCTTTCTTT. This encodes CASSETGWSTEAFF.

The V call is TRBV9, the J call TRBJ2-3; 9 bases map to TRBD2. The CDR3 spans 16 residues. Per the germline V gene, CDR1 is SGDLS and CDR2 is YYNGEE. Trimming removed 3 bases from V and 3 bases from J; junction bases left unmatched: 8. This CDR3 is CASSGGASGATDTQYF. CDR3 in DNA: TGTGCCAGCAGCGGAGGGGCTAGCGGGGCAACAGATACGCAGTATTTT.

This clone showed up just a few times. V is TRBV2 and J is TRBJ2-2; D remains unclear. The V and J ends lost 3 bases and 6 bases respectively, with 8 bases between them. The CDR3 contains 13 residues. Germline values: CDR1 SNHLY, CDR2 FYNNEI. CDR3 loop: CASSDLLAGELFF. The CDR3 DNA sequence: TGTGCCAGCAGTGATTTATTGGCCGGGGAGCTGTTTTTT.

The rearrangement uses TRBV19 and TRBJ2-7, with 8 bases aligning to TRBD1. This CDR3 spans 15 amino acids. The J segment lost 5 bases and the V segment lost 5 bases, leaving 11 bases of the junction unmatched. Germline loops: CDR1 LNHDA, CDR2 SQIVND (reference sequence). The DNA of the CDR3 is TGTGCCAGTAGTCCCCGACAGGGGTGGAGGGACGAGCAGTACTTC. Translated, it gives CASSPRQGWRDEQYF.

This rearrangement joins TRBV9 to TRBJ2-5, with D perhaps TRBD2 (6 bases). Germline assignment: CDR1 SGDLS and CDR2 YYNGEE. With 1 base removed from V and 5 bases from J, the gap between germline ends came to 12 bases. The CDR3 spans 14 residues. CDR3 bases: TGTGCCAGCAGCGTAAGGGGTCTAGCGGAGACCCAGTACTTC. Translation gives CASSVRGLAETQYF.

This clone was detected only once. J is TRBJ1-3 and V is TRBV18; D remains unclear. Trimming took off 1 base at V and 0 bases at J, with 7 bases between the two ends. The CDR3 sequence is 15 residues long. Germline V gene lookup returns CDR1 KGHSH and CDR2 LQKENI. The CDR3 nucleotides are TGTGCCAGCTCACCACTGGAGGTCTCTGGAAACACCATATATTTT. Its protein is CASSPLEVSGNTIYF.

The chain joins TRBV9 to TRBJ2-7, with D perhaps assigned TRBD1 or TRBD2 (6 bases each). Germline lookup yields CDR1 SGDLS and CDR2 YYNGEE. V was pared by 0 bases and J by 7 bases, with 23 bases between. The CDR3 length is 17 residues. The DNA of the CDR3 is TGTGCCAGCAGCGTAGAGGGGAGGAGGGGACAAAGGGGGGAGCAGTACTTC. Residues: CASSVEGRRGQRGEQYF.

The chain links TRBV4-3 to TRBJ2-7, with TRBD2 matching over 9 bases. Germline V gene sequence: CDR1 LGHNA, CDR2 YSLEER. The CDR3 has 15 amino acids. V lost 1 base to trimming and J lost 2 bases; unmatched junction nucleotides: 3. The CDR3 loop is CASSQGLAETYEQYF. CDR3 nucleotides: TGCGCCAGCAGCCAAGGACTAGCGGAGACCTACGAGCAGTACTTC.

This clone was seen once. At one end the junction does not follow the germline gene, possibly because of a read error. The genes are TRBV5-1 and TRBJ1-4; D unresolved. Germline CDR1 and CDR2: SGHRS and YFSETQ. The CDR3 is 15 residues long. DNA of the CDR3: TGCGCCAGCAAGGAGGTGGCGGGGAGTAATGAAAAGCTGTTTTTT. This translates into CASKEVAGSNEKLFF.

V gene TRBV6-5 combines with J gene TRBJ2-2; D possibly matches TRBD1 or TRBD2 (5 bases each). V lost 6 bases, J lost 3 bases, and 11 bases lay in between. The CDR3 loop spans 14 amino acids. Germline CDR1 and CDR2: MNHEY and SVGAGI. The CDR3 nucleotides read TGTGCCAGCAGGGGGGAAGCGGACACCGGGGAGCTGTTTTTT. This gives the protein CASRGEADTGELFF.

This clone is a singleton in its sample. CDR3 nucleotides: TGTGCCAGCAGCCCTTACACCGGGGAGCTGTTTTTT. This gives the protein CASSPYTGELFF. This chain uses TRBV11-2 with TRBJ2-2; D remains ambiguous. V was pared by 5 bases and J by 3 bases, with 4 bases between. The CDR3 has 12 residues. Germline-derived CDR1 and CDR2 are SGHAT and FQNNGV.

The chain is built from TRBV10-3 and TRBJ1-1, with D perhaps matching TRBD1 (6 bases). Trimming stripped 2 bases from V and 2 bases from J, with 12 bases between. CDR1 is ENHRY, CDR2 SYGVKD, per germline. This CDR3 has 15 residues. CDR3 nucleotide sequence: TGTGCCATCAGTGAGCTTCAGGGGCTTAACACTGAAGCTTTCTTT. This sequence encodes CAISELQGLNTEAFF.

The rearrangement uses TRBV4-2 and TRBJ2-7, with 7 bases aligning to TRBD2. This CDR3 is 14 amino acids long. Germline V lookup: CDR1 LGHNA, CDR2 YNFKEQ. The trim removed 1 base at V and 7 bases at J, leaving 7 bases unmatched. Written as DNA, the CDR3 is TGTGCCAGCAGCCAAGCCACTAGCGTTAGAGAGCAGTACTTC. Translation gives CASSQATSVREQYF.

V usage is TRBV13 and J usage is TRBJ2-7; 8 bases are shared with TRBD2. This CDR3 region has 16 residues. Trimming removed 8 bases from V and 0 bases from J; junction bases left unmatched: 12. Germline V gene sequence: CDR1 PRHDT, CDR2 FYEKMQ (reference sequence). CDR3 protein: CASSGGKTLSSYEQYF. CDR3 nucleotides: TGTGCCAGCTCGGGAGGGAAAACCTTAAGCTCCTACGAGCAGTACTTC.

This sequence joins TRBV5-1 and TRBJ2-5; D is perhaps TRBD2 (5 bases). The CDR3 extends over 14 amino acids. CDR1 and CDR2 (germline): SGHRS, YFSETQ. V was shortened by 5 bases and J by 0 bases, with 11 bases between the two germline ends. CDR3 in amino acids: CASSVGSNQETQYF. In DNA, the CDR3 is TGCGCCAGCAGTGTGGGGAGTAACCAAGAGACCCAGTACTTC.